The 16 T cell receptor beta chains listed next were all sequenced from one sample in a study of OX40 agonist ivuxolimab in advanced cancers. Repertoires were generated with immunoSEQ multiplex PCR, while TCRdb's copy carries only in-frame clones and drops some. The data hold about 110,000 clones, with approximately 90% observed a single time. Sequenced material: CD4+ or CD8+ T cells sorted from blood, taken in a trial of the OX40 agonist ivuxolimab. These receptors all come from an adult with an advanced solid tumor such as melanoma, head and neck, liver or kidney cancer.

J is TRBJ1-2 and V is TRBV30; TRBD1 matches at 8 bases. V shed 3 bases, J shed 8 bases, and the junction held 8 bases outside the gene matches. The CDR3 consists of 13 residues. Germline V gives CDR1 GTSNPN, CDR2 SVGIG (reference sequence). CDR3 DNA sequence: TGTGCCTGGAGCGGTCAGGGGGCGCGCGGCTACACCTTC. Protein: CAWSGQGARGYTF.

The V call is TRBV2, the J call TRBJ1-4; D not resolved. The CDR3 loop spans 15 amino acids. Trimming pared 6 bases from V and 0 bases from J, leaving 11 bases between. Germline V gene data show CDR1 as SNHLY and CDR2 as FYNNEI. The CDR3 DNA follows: TGTGCCAGCAGGCAGTTACTCACAACTAATGAAAAACTGTTTTTT. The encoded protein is CASRQLLTTNEKLFF.

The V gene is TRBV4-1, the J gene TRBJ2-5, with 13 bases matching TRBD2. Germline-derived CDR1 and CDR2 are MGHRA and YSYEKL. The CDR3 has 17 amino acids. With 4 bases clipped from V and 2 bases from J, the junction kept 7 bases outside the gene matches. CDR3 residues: CASSLHGLAGAQETQYF. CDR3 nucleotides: TGCGCCAGCAGCCTCCACGGACTAGCGGGGGCACAAGAGACCCAGTACTTC.

DNA of the CDR3: TGTGCCAGCAGCGTAGGTGGGACTACGAGTCATGAGCAGTTCTTC. This translates into CASSVGGTTSHEQFF. V and J are TRBV9 and TRBJ2-1, with 7 bases identical to TRBD2. There are 15 residues in the CDR3. Losses at the gene ends were 0 bases for V and 8 bases for J; bases not matched to a gene: 8. In germline, CDR1 is SGDLS, CDR2 YYNGEE.

The CDR3 loop is CASSQGGKAAVQYF. CDR3 in DNA: TGTGCCAGCAGTCAGGGGGGGAAGGCGGCCGTGCAGTATTTT. The gene calls are TRBV6-1 and TRBJ2-3; tentatively, D is TRBD1 or TRBD2 (7 bases each). This CDR3 is 14 amino acids long. Trimming stripped 5 bases from V and 11 bases from J, with 20 bases between. Germline lookup yields CDR1 MNHNS and CDR2 SASEGT.

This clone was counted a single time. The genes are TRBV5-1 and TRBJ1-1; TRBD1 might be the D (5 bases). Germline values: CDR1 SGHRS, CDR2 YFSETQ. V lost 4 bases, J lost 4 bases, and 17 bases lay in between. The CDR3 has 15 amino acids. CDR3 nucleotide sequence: TGCGCCAGCAGCCTGGGGACGGTCGGGCGCACTGAAGCTTTCTTT. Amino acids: CASSLGTVGRTEAFF.

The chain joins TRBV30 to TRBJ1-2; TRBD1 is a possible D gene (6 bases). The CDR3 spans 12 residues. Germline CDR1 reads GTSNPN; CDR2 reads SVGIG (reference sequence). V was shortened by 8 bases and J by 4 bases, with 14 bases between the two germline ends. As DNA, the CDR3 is TGTGCCGGATCACAGGGTGTCTATGGCTACACCTTC. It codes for CAGSQGVYGYTF.

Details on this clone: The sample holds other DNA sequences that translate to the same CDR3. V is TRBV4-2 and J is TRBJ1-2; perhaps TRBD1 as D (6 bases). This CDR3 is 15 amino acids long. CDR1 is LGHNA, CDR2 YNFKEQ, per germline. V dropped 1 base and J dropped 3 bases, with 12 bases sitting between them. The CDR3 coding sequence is TGTGCCAGCAGCCAAGGGCGGGCAGGGGACTATGGCTACACCTTC. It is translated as CASSQGRAGDYGYTF.

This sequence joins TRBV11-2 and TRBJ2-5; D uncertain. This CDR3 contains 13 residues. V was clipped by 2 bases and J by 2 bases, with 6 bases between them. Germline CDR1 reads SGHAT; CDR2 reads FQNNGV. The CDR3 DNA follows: TGTGCCAGCAGCTTATCCCGACAAGAGACCCAGTACTTC. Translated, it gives CASSLSRQETQYF.

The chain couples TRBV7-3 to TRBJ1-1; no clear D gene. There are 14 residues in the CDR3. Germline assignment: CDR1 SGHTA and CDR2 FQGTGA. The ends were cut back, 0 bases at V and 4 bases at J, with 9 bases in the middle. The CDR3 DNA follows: TGTGCCAGCAGCTTAACAGAGGAGGCCACTGAAGCTTTCTTT. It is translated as CASSLTEEATEAFF.

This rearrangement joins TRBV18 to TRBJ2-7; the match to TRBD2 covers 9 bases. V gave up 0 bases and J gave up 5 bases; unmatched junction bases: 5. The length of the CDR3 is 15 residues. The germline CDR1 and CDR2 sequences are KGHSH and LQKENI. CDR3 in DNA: TGTGCCAGCTCACCACCGTCTAGCGGGACAAACGAGCAGTACTTC. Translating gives CASSPPSSGTNEQYF. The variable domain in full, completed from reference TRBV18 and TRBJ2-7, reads NAGVMQNPRHLVRRRGQEARLRCSPMKGHSHVYWYRQLPEEGLKFMVYLQKENIIDESGMPKERFSAEFPKEGPSILRIQQVVRGDSAAYFCASSPPSSGTNEQYFGPGTRLTVT.

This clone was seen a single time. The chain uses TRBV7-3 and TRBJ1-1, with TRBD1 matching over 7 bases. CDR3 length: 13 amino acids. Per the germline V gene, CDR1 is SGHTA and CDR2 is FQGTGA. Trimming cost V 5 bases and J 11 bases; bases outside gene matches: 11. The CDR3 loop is CASSAIQGHQAFF. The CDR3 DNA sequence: TGTGCCAGCAGCGCCATACAGGGGCACCAGGCTTTCTTT.

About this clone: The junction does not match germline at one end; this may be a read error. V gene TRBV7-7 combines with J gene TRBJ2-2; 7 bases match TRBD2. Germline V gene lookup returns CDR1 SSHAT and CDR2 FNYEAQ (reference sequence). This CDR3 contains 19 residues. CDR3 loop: CASSSVAVGRTANTGELFF. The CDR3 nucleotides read TGTGCTAGCAGCTCAGTGGCGGTCGGGAGGACCGCGAACACCGGGGAGCTGTTTTTT.

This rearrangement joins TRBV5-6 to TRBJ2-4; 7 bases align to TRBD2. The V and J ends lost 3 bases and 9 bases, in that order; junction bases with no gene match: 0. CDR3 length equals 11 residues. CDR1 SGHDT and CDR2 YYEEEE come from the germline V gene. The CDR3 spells CASSWGGIQYF. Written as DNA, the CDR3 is TGTGCCAGCAGCTGGGGGGGCATTCAGTACTTC.

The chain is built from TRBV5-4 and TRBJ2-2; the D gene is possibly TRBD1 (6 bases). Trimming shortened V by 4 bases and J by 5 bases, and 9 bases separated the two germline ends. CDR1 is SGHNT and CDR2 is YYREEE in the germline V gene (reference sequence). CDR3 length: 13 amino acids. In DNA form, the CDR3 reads TGTGCCAGCAGCCTAACAGGGACCGGGGAGCTGTTTTTT. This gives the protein CASSLTGTGELFF.

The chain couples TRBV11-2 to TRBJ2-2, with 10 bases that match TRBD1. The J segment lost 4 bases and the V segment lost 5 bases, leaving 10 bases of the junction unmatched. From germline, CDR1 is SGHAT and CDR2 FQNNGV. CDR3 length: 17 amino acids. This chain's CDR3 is CASSISGTGVGTGELFF. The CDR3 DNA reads TGTGCCAGCAGCATCTCCGGGACAGGGGTGGGCACCGGGGAGCTGTTTTTT. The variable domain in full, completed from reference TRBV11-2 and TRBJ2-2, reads EAGVAQSPRYKIIEKRQSVAFWCNPISGHATLYWYQQILGQGPKLLIQFQNNGVVDDSQLPKDRFSAERLKGVDSTLKIQPAKLEDSAVYLCASSISGTGVGTGELFFGEGSRLTVL.